The table lists the clone carrying this T cell receptor (beta chain) with a count of one. Its antigen is unidentified. MiXCR was run by TCRdb on the reads, yielding one entry per CDR3 protein. The table records 200,000 or so distinct CDR3 sequences, under 30% of them present only once. This record belongs to a study of T cell repertoires in cytomegalovirus infection. About the study: CMV infection plus the matching HLA type was flagged by public TCR beta signatures.

Study results and limitations: Cumulated frequencies of public TCR beta families served to identify carriers of CMV plus the relevant HLA. The study found HLA-C-restricted CMV-specific TCR beta clonotypes dominating the ex vivo response.

The CDR3 sequence is 17 residues long. Germline V gene data show CDR1 as SGHNT and CDR2 as YENEEA. Trimming at V came to 5 bases and at J to 4 bases, leaving 15 bases not matched to a gene. J is TRBJ1-1 and V is TRBV11-3; 8 nucleotides line up with TRBD1. The sample consisted of PBMCs. The source of this sequence is a human donor in good health (CMV status not recorded). Some clones in this sample may be carry-over from other donors' samples. The CDR3 spells CASSPPDRVGVCTEAFF. The CDR3 DNA follows: TGTGCCAGCAGCCCCCCGGACAGGGTAGGTGTGTGCACTGAAGCTTTCTTT.